The 5 T cell receptor beta chains below come from one sample, sequenced in a study of T cell responses to AZD1222 COVID-19 vaccine. Clones were read by immunoSEQ multiplex PCR, and TCRdb kept only the in-frame ones, dropping some. The sample lists 120,000 or so clones; 75% to 90% were seen once. Sequenced here: peripheral blood, sampled on day 0 of AZD1222 vaccination. Receptors originate from an adult in good health.

The chain links TRBV28 to TRBJ1-4, with D perhaps TRBD1 (6 bases). This CDR3 comprises 14 residues. V shed 4 bases and J shed 5 bases, with 11 bases lying between them. The germline V gene has CDR1 MDHEN and CDR2 SYDVKM. The CDR3 here is CASSSGETNEKLFF. CDR3 DNA sequence: TGTGCCAGCAGTTCAGGGGAAACGAATGAAAAACTGTTTTTT.

This sequence joins TRBV11-2 and TRBJ1-6, with D unresolved. The CDR3 contains 16 residues. Trimming removed 5 bases from V and 0 bases from J, with 11 bases in between. The germline CDR1 and CDR2 sequences are SGHAT and FQNNGV. CDR3 protein: CASSPTTGSYNSPLHF. CDR3 coding DNA: TGTGCCAGCAGCCCAACCACGGGCTCCTATAATTCACCCCTCCACTTT.

J is TRBJ2-1 and V is TRBV7-2; unclear D gene. Trimming took off 2 bases at V and 6 bases at J, with 8 bases between the two ends. This CDR3 contains 13 residues. CDR1 is SGHTA and CDR2 is FQGNSA in the germline V gene. DNA of the CDR3: TGTGCCAGCAGCTTAAGGAGAGGCAATGAGCAGTTCTTC. Its protein product is CASSLRRGNEQFF.

This rearrangement joins TRBV5-1 to TRBJ2-3, with D possibly TRBD1 on 6 matching bases. The CDR3 loop spans 12 amino acids. V was trimmed by 3 bases and J by 5 bases, leaving 7 bases between them. Germline V gives CDR1 SGHRS, CDR2 YFSETQ. The CDR3 DNA is TGCGCCAGCAGCTCCAGGGGAGATACGCAGTATTTT. Its protein is CASSSRGDTQYF.

This rearrangement joins TRBV10-2 to TRBJ2-7, with 8 bases lining up with TRBD2. Germline CDR1 WSHSY, CDR2 SAAADI. CDR3 length: 16 amino acids. J lost 6 bases, V lost 7 bases, and 17 bases had no gene match. The CDR3 loop is CASKTGGARHRIEQYF. The CDR3 coding sequence is TGCGCCAGCAAAACGGGGGGGGCCAGGCATCGGATCGAGCAGTACTTC.